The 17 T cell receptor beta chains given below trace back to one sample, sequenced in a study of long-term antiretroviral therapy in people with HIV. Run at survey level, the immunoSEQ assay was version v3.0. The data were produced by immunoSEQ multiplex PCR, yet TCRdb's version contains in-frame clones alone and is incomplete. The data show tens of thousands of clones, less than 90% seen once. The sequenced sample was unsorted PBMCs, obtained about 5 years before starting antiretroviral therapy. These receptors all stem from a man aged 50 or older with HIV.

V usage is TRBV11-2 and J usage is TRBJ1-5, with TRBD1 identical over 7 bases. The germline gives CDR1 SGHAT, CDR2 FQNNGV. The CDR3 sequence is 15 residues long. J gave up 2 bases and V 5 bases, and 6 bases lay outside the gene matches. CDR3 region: CASSPHGTGNQPQHF. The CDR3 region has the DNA TGTGCCAGCAGCCCACACGGGACAGGCAATCAGCCCCAGCATTTT.

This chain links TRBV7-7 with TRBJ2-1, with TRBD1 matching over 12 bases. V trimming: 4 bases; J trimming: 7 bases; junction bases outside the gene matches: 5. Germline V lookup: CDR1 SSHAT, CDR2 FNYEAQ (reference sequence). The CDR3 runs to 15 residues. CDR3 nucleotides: TGTGCCAGCAGCTCGGGACAGGGGGCTCGGAATGAGCAGTTCTTC. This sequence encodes CASSSGQGARNEQFF.

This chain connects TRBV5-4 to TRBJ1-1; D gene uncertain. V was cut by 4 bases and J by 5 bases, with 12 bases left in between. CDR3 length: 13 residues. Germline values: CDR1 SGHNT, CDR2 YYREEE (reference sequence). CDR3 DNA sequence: TGTGCCAGCAGCCCGTCAGGAGGGACTGAAGCTTTCTTT. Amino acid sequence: CASSPSGGTEAFF.

The CDR3 sequence is CASREGTGGGPQHF. CDR3 sequence (DNA): TGTGCCAGCAGGGAGGGGACAGGGGGCGGGCCCCAGCATTTT. V and J are TRBV7-2 and TRBJ1-5; 12 bases line up with TRBD1. The ends lost 6 bases at V and 9 bases at J; junction bases unmatched: 6. CDR3 length equals 14 residues. Per the germline V gene, CDR1 is SGHTA and CDR2 is FQGNSA.

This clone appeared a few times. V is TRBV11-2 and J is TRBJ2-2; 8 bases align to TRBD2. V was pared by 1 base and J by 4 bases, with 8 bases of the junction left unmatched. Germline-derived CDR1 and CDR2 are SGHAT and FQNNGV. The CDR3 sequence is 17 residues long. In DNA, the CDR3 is TGTGCCAGCAGCTTAGCTCCGGGACTAGTACTCACCGGGGAGCTGTTTTTT. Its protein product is CASSLAPGLVLTGELFF.

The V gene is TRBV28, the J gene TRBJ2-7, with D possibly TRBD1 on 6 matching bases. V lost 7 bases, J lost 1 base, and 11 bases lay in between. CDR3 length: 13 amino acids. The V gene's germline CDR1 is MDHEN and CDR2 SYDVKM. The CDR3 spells CASTQGGSYEQYF. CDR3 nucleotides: TGTGCCAGCACCCAAGGGGGATCCTACGAGCAGTACTTC.

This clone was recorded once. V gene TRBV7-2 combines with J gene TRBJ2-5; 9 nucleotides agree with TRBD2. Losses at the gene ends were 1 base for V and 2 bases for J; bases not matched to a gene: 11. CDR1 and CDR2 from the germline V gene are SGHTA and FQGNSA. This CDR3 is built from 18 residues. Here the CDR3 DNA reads TGTGCCAGCAGCTTAGTGGGTAGCGGGGGACCTAAGCAAGAGACCCAGTACTTC. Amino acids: CASSLVGSGGPKQETQYF.

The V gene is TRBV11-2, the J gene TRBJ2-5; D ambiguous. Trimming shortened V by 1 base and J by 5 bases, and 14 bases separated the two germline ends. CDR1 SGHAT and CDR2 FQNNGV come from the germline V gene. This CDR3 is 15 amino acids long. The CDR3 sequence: CASSLADDPRETQYF. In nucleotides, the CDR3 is TGTGCCAGCAGCTTAGCCGACGACCCAAGGGAGACCCAGTACTTC.

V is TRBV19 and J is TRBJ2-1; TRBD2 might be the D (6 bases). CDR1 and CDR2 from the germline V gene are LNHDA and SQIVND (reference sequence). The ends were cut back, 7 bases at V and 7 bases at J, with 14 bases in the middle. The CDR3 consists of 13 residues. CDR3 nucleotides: TGTGCCAGTACTCTGGGGGGTCGGAATGAGCAGTTCTTC. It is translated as CASTLGGRNEQFF.

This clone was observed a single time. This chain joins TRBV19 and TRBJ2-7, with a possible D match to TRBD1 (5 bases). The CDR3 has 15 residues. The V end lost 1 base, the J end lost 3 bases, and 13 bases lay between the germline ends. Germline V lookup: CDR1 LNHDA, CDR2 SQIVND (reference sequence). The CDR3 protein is CASSIVWGSIYEQYF. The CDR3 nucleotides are TGTGCCAGTAGTATAGTTTGGGGCTCAATCTACGAGCAGTACTTC.

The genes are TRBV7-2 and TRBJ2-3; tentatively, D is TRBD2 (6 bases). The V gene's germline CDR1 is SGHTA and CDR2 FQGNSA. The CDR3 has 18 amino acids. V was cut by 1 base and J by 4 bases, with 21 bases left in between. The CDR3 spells CASSLVWGVGGKADTQYF. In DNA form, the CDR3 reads TGTGCCAGCAGCTTAGTATGGGGGGTCGGGGGTAAAGCAGATACGCAGTATTTT. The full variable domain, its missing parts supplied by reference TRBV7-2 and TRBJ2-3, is GAGVSQSPSNKVTEKGKDVELRCDPISGHTALYWYRQSLGQGLEFLIYFQGNSAPDKSGLPSDRFSAERTGGSVSTLTIQRTQQEDSAVYLCASSLVWGVGGKADTQYFGPGTRLTVL.

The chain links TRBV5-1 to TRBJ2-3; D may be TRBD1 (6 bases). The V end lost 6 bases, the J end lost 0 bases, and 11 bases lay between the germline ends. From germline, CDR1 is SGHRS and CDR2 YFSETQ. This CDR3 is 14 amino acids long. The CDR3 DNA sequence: TGCGCCAGCACGATGGACAGTAGCACAGATACGCAGTATTTT. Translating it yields CASTMDSSTDTQYF.

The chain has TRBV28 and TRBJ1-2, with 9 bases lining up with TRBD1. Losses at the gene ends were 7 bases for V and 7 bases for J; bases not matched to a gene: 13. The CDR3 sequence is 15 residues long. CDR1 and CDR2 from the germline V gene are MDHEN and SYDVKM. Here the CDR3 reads CASKIGGDRAIGYTF. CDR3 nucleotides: TGTGCCAGCAAAATTGGGGGGGACAGGGCCATTGGCTACACCTTC.

CDR3 protein: CASTRTGHSGNTIYF. The CDR3 DNA reads TGTGCCAGTACCCGGACAGGCCACTCTGGAAACACCATATATTTT. V usage is TRBV19 and J usage is TRBJ1-3, with 7 nucleotides matching TRBD1. This CDR3 spans 15 amino acids. The germline gives CDR1 LNHDA, CDR2 SQIVND (reference sequence). J lost 0 bases, V lost 7 bases, and 6 bases had no gene match.

CDR3 nucleotide sequence: TGTGCCAGCAGTGGGGCCCCCTACGAGCAGTACTTC. Its translation: CASSGAPYEQYF. The J gene is TRBJ2-7, the V gene TRBV2; D is unresolved. Deletions cut 4 bases from V and 2 bases from J, with 6 bases between. The germline V gene has CDR1 SNHLY and CDR2 FYNNEI. CDR3 length: 12 residues. Drawing the rest from reference TRBV2 and TRBJ2-7, the complete variable domain is EPEVTQTPSHQVTQMGQEVILRCVPISNHLYFYWYRQILGQKVEFLVSFYNNEISEKSEIFDDQFSVERPDGSNFTLKIRSTKLEDSAMYFCASSGAPYEQYFGPGTRLTVT.

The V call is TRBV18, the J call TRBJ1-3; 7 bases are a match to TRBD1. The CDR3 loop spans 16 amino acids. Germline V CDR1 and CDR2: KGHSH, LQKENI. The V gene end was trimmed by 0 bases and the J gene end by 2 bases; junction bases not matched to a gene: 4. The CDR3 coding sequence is TGTGCCAGCTCACCACCGGGGGACAGAGCTGGAAACACCATATATTTT. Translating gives CASSPPGDRAGNTIYF.

The CDR3 loop is CASSQSVRWRDRGNKETQYF. Written as DNA, the CDR3 is TGCGCCAGCAGTCAATCGGTAAGATGGAGGGACAGGGGAAATAAAGAGACCCAGTACTTC. The chain couples TRBV23-1 to TRBJ2-5; 10 positions match TRBD1. TRBV23-1 is noted as an ORF with a role that remains uncertain. CDR3 length equals 20 residues. Trimming took 0 bases from V and 3 from J; bases not matched to a gene: 16.